This TCR beta chain comes out of a study of Ad26.COV2.S vaccination and SARS-CoV-2 variants. V gave up 6 bases and J gave up 4 bases, with 13 bases separating them. The CDR3 is made up of 14 amino acids. Germline CDR1 and CDR2: LGHNT and FRNRAP. Documented treatment: approximately 18 received Ad26.COV2.S at low or high dose, single or two shots; roughly five received placebo; per-sample allocation not given. Each sample was drawn 63 days after the first injection (of vaccine or placebo). Wuhan-strain spike was delivered by a replication-incompetent Ad26 vector. In this sample, this clone turned up a few times. TCRdb's copy holds only in-frame clones and misses some; the assay was immunoSEQ multiplex PCR. The sample includes some 330,000 clones, roughly nine tenths of them seen just once.

The clonotype comes from a person aged 18-65 years who received the Ad26.COV2.S COVID-19 vaccine or a placebo. Source: peripheral blood, taken in a trial of Ad26.COV2.S vaccine versus placebo. The J gene is TRBJ1-5, the V gene TRBV12-5; D gene uncertain. CDR3 in DNA: TGTGCTAGTGGGCTCAGTGGAGAGAATCAGCCCCAGCATTTT. This sequence encodes CASGLSGENQPQHF.